The rows below give T cell receptor beta chains drawn from one sample of a study of T-cell reconstitution after alpha-beta-depleted transplantation in children. One entry per CDR3 protein, called by TCRdb with MiXCR from the PCR reads. The table has about 200,000 distinct CDR3 sequences, roughly 6.6% seen once. The specimen comprised PBMCs, sampled before TCRalphabeta/CD19-depleted stem cell transplant. The receptors here all came from a boy aged 2 to 9 with acute lymphoblastic leukemia, due to receive a stem cell transplant. The CDR3 runs from the conserved cysteine through the conserved F or W. A D gene is named only where the DNA matches it firmly. Expanded clones get a size class; other rows say once, few or many, or leave the size out.

j_call clone_size v_call d_call cdr3_aa cdr3_nt
TRBJ1-4 NA TRBV20-1 TRBD1 CSASSPGQSNEKLFF TGCAGTGCTAGTTCTCCGGGACAGAGTAATGAAAAACTGTTTTTT
TRBJ2-5 many TRBV6-1 NA CAIPGGDRETQYF TGTGCCATCCCAGGGGGGGATAGAGAGACCCAGTACTTC
TRBJ1-2 many TRBV10-3 NA CAISERGRNNYGYTF TGTGCCATCAGTGAGAGGGGCCGTAATAACTATGGCTACACCTTC
TRBJ2-2 few TRBV5-5 TRBD2 CASSWGVAGEIGELFF TGTGCCAGCAGCTGGGGCGTAGCGGGAGAGATCGGGGAGCTGTTTTTT
TRBJ1-4 many TRBV7-9 NA CASSPGAGAGEKLFF TGTGCCAGCAGCCCGGGAGCGGGGGCAGGGGAAAAACTGTTTTTT
TRBJ2-2 NA TRBV7-2 TRBD2 CASSKLAGASAGELFF TGTGCCAGCAGCAAACTAGCGGGAGCCTCGGCCGGGGAGCTGTTTTTT
TRBJ1-2 NA TRBV12-3/TRBV12-4 TRBD1 CATQPTGGGYGYTF TGTGCCACCCAACCTACAGGGGGAGGCTATGGCTACACCTTC
TRBJ2-7 many TRBV28 NA CASSQQGGTNHEQYF TGTGCCAGCAGTCAACAGGGGGGGACTAACCACGAGCAGTACTTC
TRBJ2-5 few TRBV20-1 NA CSAKVAQEETQYF TGCAGTGCTAAGGTGGCACAAGAAGAGACCCAGTACTTC
TRBJ1-1 many TRBV29-1 NA CSVGGRMNTEAFF TGCAGCGTCGGGGGACGGATGAACACTGAAGCTTTCTTT
TRBJ2-1 NA TRBV7-2 NA CASSQYLGRQWEQFF TGTGCCAGCAGCCAATACCTGGGGCGCCAATGGGAGCAGTTCTTC
TRBJ2-5 few TRBV21-1 NA CASSIQDRGSESQYF TGTGCCAGCAGCATCCAGGACAGGGGGTCTGAGTCCCAGTACTTC
TRBJ2-7 many TRBV20-1 TRBD1 CSANPPDRGHEQYF TGCAGTGCTAACCCCCCGGACAGGGGTCACGAGCAGTACTTC
TRBJ2-5 many TRBV7-7 NA CASSRGGFGPMEETQYF TGTGCCAGCAGCCGAGGGGGATTCGGCCCTATGGAAGAGACCCAGTACTTC
TRBJ2-1 many TRBV29-1 NA CSVPQGVGVNEQFF TGCAGCGTGCCCCAAGGGGTAGGGGTGAATGAGCAGTTCTTC
TRBJ2-1 many TRBV7-9 NA CASSLDRSPYYNEQFF TGTGCCAGCAGCTTAGACAGGTCACCCTACTACAATGAGCAGTTCTTC
TRBJ1-5 few TRBV19 NA CASSMLAAQGAQPQHF TGTGCCAGTAGTATGCTTGCCGCTCAAGGGGCTCAGCCCCAGCATTTT
TRBJ2-5 many TRBV28 NA CASSPSSGEETQYF TGTGCCAGCAGTCCTTCCTCAGGGGAAGAGACCCAGTACTTC
TRBJ2-3 NA TRBV7-2 TRBD2 CASSLRPAGVMYTQYF TGTGCCAGCAGCTTACGCCCAGCGGGAGTCATGTATACGCAGTATTTT
TRBJ2-1 many TRBV29-1 NA CSGYTSSYNEQFF TGCAGCGGGTACACGAGCTCCTACAATGAGCAGTTCTTC
TRBJ1-1 few TRBV28 NA CASSNRQRGRTEAFF TGTGCCAGCTCCAATCGGCAAAGGGGAAGAACTGAAGCTTTCTTT
TRBJ2-1 many TRBV9 NA CASSKRHNEQFF TGTGCCAGCAGCAAGCGCCACAATGAGCAGTTCTTC
TRBJ1-2 NA TRBV5-4 NA CASSWRQGNYGYTF TGTGCCAGCAGCTGGAGGCAGGGAAACTATGGCTACACCTTC
TRBJ2-1 many TRBV6-4 NA CASSDSGRTYNEQFF TGTGCCAGCAGTGACTCGGGGCGGACCTACAATGAGCAGTTCTTC
TRBJ1-1 NA TRBV14 NA CASSEVGTEAFF TGTGCCAGCAGTGAAGTAGGCACTGAAGCTTTCTTT
TRBJ2-1 medium-sized TRBV20-1 NA CSARDLNDEQFF TGCAGTGCTAGAGATCTGAATGATGAGCAGTTCTTC
TRBJ2-7 NA TRBV11-2 TRBD2 CASRSSGSPYEQYF TGTGCCAGCAGATCTAGCGGATCTCCCTACGAGCAGTACTTC
TRBJ2-3 many TRBV25-1 NA CASSTGGPGQYF TGTGCCAGCAGTACCGGGGGACCTGGGCAGTATTTT
TRBJ2-1 many TRBV5-6 NA CASMSLGAHSYNEQFF TGTGCCAGCATGTCCCTTGGGGCCCACTCCTACAATGAGCAGTTCTTC
TRBJ2-7 NA TRBV4-2 TRBD2 CASSPALAGGSYEQYF TGTGCCAGCAGCCCCGCGCTAGCGGGAGGAAGTTACGAGCAGTACTTC
TRBJ2-5 many TRBV20-1 NA CSAAVVGTNVETQYF TGCAGTGCCGCAGTCGTCGGGACAAACGTAGAGACCCAGTACTTC
TRBJ1-5 NA TRBV4-3 NA CASSQGWAWVNSNQPQHF TGCGCCAGCAGCCAAGGTTGGGCGTGGGTGAATAGCAATCAGCCCCAGCATTTT
TRBJ2-1 many TRBV29-1 NA CSGNRVGNEQFF TGCAGCGGTAACAGGGTTGGAAATGAGCAGTTCTTC
TRBJ2-3 few TRBV7-9 NA CASALPPDTQYF TGTGCCAGCGCCCTGCCCCCAGATACGCAGTATTTT
TRBJ1-5 NA TRBV12-3/TRBV12-4 NA CASSKGTRRQPQHF TGTGCCAGCAGCAAAGGGACCCGACGGCAGCCCCAGCATTTT
TRBJ2-5 many TRBV13 NA CASSLAGRGRGTQYF TGTGCCAGCAGCTTAGCGGGGCGCGGGCGTGGTACCCAGTACTTC
TRBJ2-7 many TRBV9 TRBD2 CASSGGLALDEQYF TGTGCCAGCAGCGGAGGACTAGCGCTCGACGAGCAGTACTTC
TRBJ2-7 NA TRBV7-2 NA CASSLGGAPARDF TGTGCCAGCAGCTTAGGGGGAGCCCCCGCTAGGGACTTC
TRBJ2-1 few TRBV3-1 NA CASSQGIPAGWNEQFF TGTGCCAGCAGCCAAGGAATACCGGCTGGATGGAATGAGCAGTTCTTC
TRBJ2-2 many TRBV12-3/TRBV12-4 NA CASRPLATGELFF TGTGCCAGCAGACCCCTAGCCACCGGGGAGCTGTTTTTT
TRBJ1-1 many TRBV6-2/TRBV6-3 NA CASSHRVGNTEAFF TGTGCCAGCAGTCACCGGGTTGGGAACACTGAAGCTTTCTTT
TRBJ2-5 few TRBV12-1 NA CASSFSTDVVVGTQYF TGTGCCAGCAGCTTTTCGACGGACGTAGTGGTCGGGACCCAGTACTTC